These 27 T cell receptor beta chains originate from one sample sequenced in a study of vaccination effects on CD4 cells after COVID-19. ViraFEST expansion of antigen-specific CD4+ T cells with viral peptide pools preceded sequencing. After about 10 days in culture, the CD4+ T cells were isolated. Participants received two doses of either the BNT162b2 or mRNA-1273 vaccine. No antigens are known for them. TCRdb's copy holds only in-frame clones and misses some; the assay was immunoSEQ multiplex PCR. The table has 20,000 to 25,000 clones, around 70% seen once. The sample was CD4+ T cells from PBMCs cultured with SARS-CoV-2 spike peptides, taken after COVID-19 vaccination. These receptors all stem from a human donor who received a COVID-19 vaccine.

This chain links TRBV19 with TRBJ1-4; 8 nucleotides match TRBD1. Germline V gene lookup returns CDR1 LNHDA and CDR2 SQIVND (reference sequence). The CDR3 loop spans 15 amino acids. Germline trimming cut 6 bases from V and 8 bases from J; bases unmatched to any gene: 11. CDR3: CASRPQTGAGEKLFF. In DNA, the CDR3 is TGTGCCAGTAGGCCTCAGACAGGGGCGGGAGAAAAACTGTTTTTT.

This clone has more than one count but fewer than ten. This sequence joins TRBV7-6 and TRBJ2-3, with 7 bases aligning to TRBD2. CDR1 SGHVS and CDR2 FNYEAQ come from the germline V gene. CDR3 length: 12 residues. V trimming: 5 bases; J trimming: 7 bases; junction bases outside the gene matches: 3. The CDR3 loop is CASSQAGYTQYF. The CDR3 nucleotides are TGTGCCAGCAGCCAAGCGGGGTATACGCAGTATTTT.

The chain is built from TRBV11-3 and TRBJ2-1; 9 bases are shared with TRBD1. The J segment lost 10 bases and the V segment lost 1 base, leaving 8 bases of the junction unmatched. CDR1 and CDR2 (germline): SGHNT, YENEEA. This CDR3 contains 15 residues. The CDR3 DNA reads TGTGCCAGCAGCTTAGTGGGACAGGGCAGGAGCGAGCAGTTCTTC. Protein: CASSLVGQGRSEQFF.

This clone has more than one count but fewer than ten. The V and J genes are TRBV7-6 and TRBJ2-2, with D perhaps TRBD1 (6 bases). The CDR3 is 15 residues long. Germline assignment: CDR1 SGHVS and CDR2 FNYEAQ. V was shortened by 5 bases and J by 6 bases, with 16 bases between the two germline ends. The CDR3 is CASSPRDIGPGELFF. CDR3 in DNA: TGTGCCAGCAGCCCCCGGGACATCGGGCCCGGGGAGCTGTTTTTT.

V is TRBV5-1 and J is TRBJ1-2; 9 bases fit TRBD1. The J segment lost 2 bases and the V segment lost 4 bases, leaving 6 bases of the junction unmatched. The germline V gene encodes CDR1 SGHRS and CDR2 YFSETQ. The CDR3 sequence is 15 residues long. The CDR3 protein is CASSLTGTGNYGYTF. The CDR3 DNA follows: TGCGCCAGCAGCCTAACCGGGACAGGGAACTATGGCTACACCTTC.

The chain is built from TRBV19 and TRBJ2-7; 8 bases line up with TRBD1. There are 15 residues in the CDR3. V dropped 5 bases and J dropped 2; count of bases not matched to a gene: 8. Germline-derived CDR1 and CDR2 are LNHDA and SQIVND (reference sequence). Here the CDR3 DNA reads TGTGCCAGTAGTCCGGGACAGGTTCGGGCCTACGAGCAGTACTTC. This translates into CASSPGQVRAYEQYF.

The genes are TRBV6-2 or TRBV6-3 and TRBJ2-3; D not certain. This CDR3 has 14 amino acids. Germline-derived CDR1 and CDR2 are MNHEY and SVGEGT. V dropped 0 bases and J dropped 2 bases, with 6 bases sitting between them. The CDR3, as DNA: TGTGCCAGCAGTTACTCTACTATCACAGATACGCAGTATTTT. This gives the protein CASSYSTITDTQYF.

V and J are TRBV2 and TRBJ2-2; D is unclear. Germline lookup yields CDR1 SNHLY and CDR2 FYNNEI. Deletions cut 3 bases from V and 5 bases from J, with 7 bases between. The CDR3 sequence is 13 residues long. The CDR3 loop reads CASSERWTGELFF. DNA of the CDR3: TGTGCCAGCAGTGAGAGGTGGACCGGGGAGCTGTTTTTT.

This chain links TRBV18 with TRBJ1-1; D remains unclear. The CDR3 is 14 residues long. Deletions cut 3 bases from V and 1 base from J, with 9 bases between. Looked up from germline, CDR1 is KGHSH and CDR2 is LQKENI. As DNA, the CDR3 is TGTGCCAGCTCACCGCAAGCCTCGAACACTGAAGCTTTCTTT. Protein product: CASSPQASNTEAFF.

The V gene is TRBV5-1, the J gene TRBJ2-7, with 11 bases identical to TRBD2. Germline CDR1 is SGHRS and CDR2 is YFSETQ. The J segment lost 4 bases and the V segment lost 4 bases, leaving 7 bases of the junction unmatched. The CDR3 is made up of 15 amino acids. The DNA of the CDR3 is TGCGCCAGCAGCGTACTAGCGGGGGCCCATTACGAGCAGTACTTC. Its translation is CASSVLAGAHYEQYF.

The chain links TRBV5-6 to TRBJ1-4, with 9 positions matching TRBD1. After removal of 0 bases from V and 6 bases from J, the junction contained 0 bases not matched to a gene. Germline CDR1 is SGHDT and CDR2 is YYEEEE. This CDR3 has 14 residues. CDR3 nucleotide sequence: TGTGCCAGCAGCTTGGACAGGGGGCATGAAAAACTGTTTTTT. Its translation: CASSLDRGHEKLFF. The entire variable domain, with the rest obtained from reference TRBV5-6 and TRBJ1-4, is as follows: DAGVTQSPTHLIKTRGQQVTLRCSPKSGHDTVSWYQQALGQGPQFIFQYYEEEERQRGNFPDRFSGHQFPNYSSELNVNALLLGDSALYLCASSLDRGHEKLFFGSGTQLSVL.

This clone turned up a few times. CDR3 protein: CATSDLGGPNEQFF. DNA for the CDR3: TGTGCCACCAGTGATTTAGGGGGGCCAAATGAGCAGTTCTTC. V and J are TRBV24-1 and TRBJ2-1; D assignment may be TRBD1 or TRBD2 (6 bases each). Germline CDR1 KGHDR, CDR2 SFDVKD. V lost 1 base and J lost 7, with 10 bases in between. The CDR3 runs 14 residues.

The V call is TRBV5-1, the J call TRBJ2-3, with no clear D. Trimming took 0 bases from V and 0 from J, leaving 11 bases between them. Germline V lookup: CDR1 SGHRS, CDR2 YFSETQ. This CDR3 is built from 16 residues. CDR3 region: CASSLVLWISTDTQYF. Here the CDR3 DNA reads TGCGCCAGCAGCTTGGTATTGTGGATTAGCACAGATACGCAGTATTTT.

The J gene is TRBJ2-7, the V gene TRBV7-2, with D unresolved. Trimming removed 5 bases from V and 4 bases from J, with 6 bases in between. This CDR3 is built from 11 residues. Germline CDR1 is SGHTA and CDR2 is FQGNSA. The CDR3 loop is CASSPNYEQYF. In DNA form, the CDR3 reads TGTGCCAGCAGCCCCAATTACGAGCAGTACTTC.

This chain joins TRBV3-1 (or the pseudogene TRBV3-2) and TRBJ2-7, with D hard to call. This CDR3 has 11 residues. CDR1 is LGHDT and CDR2 is YNNKEL in the germline V gene (reference sequence). The ends were cut back, 6 bases at V and 6 bases at J, with 9 bases in the middle. CDR3 sequence (DNA): TGTGCCAGCAGTAACGCACGCGAGCAGTACTTC. Translated: CASSNAREQYF.

This clone was counted once. The genes are TRBV14 and TRBJ2-7, with 10 bases matching TRBD2. CDR3 length equals 15 residues. V lost 2 bases and J lost 0; bases outside the gene matches: 1. In germline, CDR1 is SGHDN, CDR2 FVKESK. DNA for the CDR3: TGTGCCAGCAGCCAAATAGCGGGAGGCTCCTACGAGCAGTACTTC. Translated: CASSQIAGGSYEQYF.

The V gene is TRBV5-1, the J gene TRBJ2-5; D uncertain. V was shortened by 2 bases and J by 3 bases, with 8 bases between the two germline ends. The CDR3 extends over 13 amino acids. In germline, CDR1 is SGHRS, CDR2 YFSETQ. The CDR3 sequence: CASSFDRKETQYF. The CDR3 coding sequence is TGCGCCAGCAGCTTTGACCGGAAAGAGACCCAGTACTTC. The variable domain in full, completed from reference TRBV5-1 and TRBJ2-5, reads KAGVTQTPRYLIKTRGQQVTLSCSPISGHRSVSWYQQTPGQGLQFLFEYFSETQRNKGNFPGRFSGRQFSNSRSEMNVSTLELGDSALYLCASSFDRKETQYFGPGTRLLVL.

This rearrangement joins TRBV2 to TRBJ2-7; possibly TRBD1 or TRBD2 for D (5 bases each). CDR3 length: 14 residues. CDR1 is SNHLY and CDR2 is FYNNEI in the germline V gene. V shed 6 bases and J shed 5 bases, with 17 bases lying between them. The CDR3 here is CASSREGYIHEQYF. The CDR3 DNA follows: TGTGCCAGCAGCCGCGAGGGGTACATACACGAGCAGTACTTC.

V usage is TRBV4-1 and J usage is TRBJ2-3; the D call may be TRBD1 or TRBD2 (5 bases each). The CDR3 consists of 17 residues. Germline CDR1 and CDR2: MGHRA and YSYEKL. The V end lost 0 bases, the J end lost 4 bases, and 17 bases lay between the germline ends. The CDR3 spells CASSQETGLEGADTQYF. The CDR3 DNA reads as TGCGCCAGCAGCCAAGAGACGGGGCTTGAGGGTGCAGATACGCAGTATTTT.

The chain couples TRBV25-1 to TRBJ1-2; 8 positions agree with TRBD1. CDR3 size: 13 residues. The V and J ends lost 7 bases and 8 bases, in that order; junction bases with no gene match: 9. Germline values: CDR1 MGHDK, CDR2 SYGVNS. The CDR3 DNA reads TGTGCCAGCACCCCCCCAGGGGGCTGGGGCTACACCTTC. The encoded protein is CASTPPGGWGYTF.

The V gene is TRBV2, the J gene TRBJ2-5; 8 bases agree with TRBD1. Germline V gene lookup returns CDR1 SNHLY and CDR2 FYNNEI. J was trimmed by 5 bases and V by 4 bases; bases with no gene match: 9. The CDR3 runs to 15 residues. The CDR3 bases are TGTGCCAGCAGTGCCGACAGGGGATATGGGGAGACCCAGTACTTC. Encoded protein: CASSADRGYGETQYF. The variable domain in full, completed from reference TRBV2 and TRBJ2-5, reads EPEVTQTPSHQVTQMGQEVILRCVPISNHLYFYWYRQILGQKVEFLVSFYNNEISEKSEIFDDQFSVERPDGSNFTLKIRSTKLEDSAMYFCASSADRGYGETQYFGPGTRLLVL.

The chain uses TRBV3-1 (or the pseudogene TRBV3-2) and TRBJ1-4; 7 bases map to TRBD1. Germline V gene lookup returns CDR1 LGHDT and CDR2 YNNKEL (reference sequence). Trimming removed 4 bases from V and 7 bases from J; junction bases left unmatched: 9. The length of the CDR3 is 15 residues. CDR3 region: CASSPSQGLVEKLFF. For the CDR3, the DNA is TGTGCCAGCAGCCCATCACAGGGGTTAGTTGAAAAACTGTTTTTT.

This chain links TRBV5-4 with TRBJ1-1; perhaps TRBD1 as D (6 bases). The CDR3 is 14 amino acids. The germline V gene has CDR1 SGHNT and CDR2 YYREEE (reference sequence). The ends were cut back, 5 bases at V and 1 base at J, with 12 bases in the middle. This CDR3 reads CASRLPGQNTEAFF. Written as DNA, the CDR3 is TGTGCCAGCAGATTACCGGGACAGAACACTGAAGCTTTCTTT.

The count of this clone is one. The V and J genes are TRBV21-1 and TRBJ1-5; the table's D call, TRBD1, has no DNA check behind it. TRBV21-1 is recorded as a pseudogene. The CDR3 is 16 amino acids. DNA for the CDR3: TGTGCCAGCAGCAAAAGGCCCCAGGGTAGCAATCAGCCCCAGCATTTT. Amino acid sequence: CASSKRPQGSNQPQHF.

This chain connects TRBV7-2 to TRBJ2-3; TRBD2 agrees at 10 bases. CDR3 length equals 18 residues. The V segment lost 4 bases and the J segment 6 bases; nucleotides outside the gene matches: 16. Looked up from germline, CDR1 is SGHTA and CDR2 is FQGNSA. CDR3 protein: CASSSTLAGALGDDTQYF. Written as DNA, the CDR3 is TGTGCCAGCAGCTCCACCCTAGCGGGAGCCCTCGGGGATGATACGCAGTATTTT.

This clone occurred a few times. The V call is TRBV5-1, the J call TRBJ1-3, with D perhaps matching TRBD1 (5 bases). Trimming took 2 bases from V and 3 from J, leaving 9 bases between them. CDR3 length equals 14 residues. The germline V gene has CDR1 SGHRS and CDR2 YFSETQ. CDR3 coding DNA: TGCGCCAGCAGCTTCCAGGGTGGTGGAAACACCATATATTTT. Its translation is CASSFQGGGNTIYF.

This chain joins TRBV18 and TRBJ2-7; possibly TRBD1 or TRBD2 for D (5 bases each). V lost 3 bases, J lost 10 bases, and 19 bases lay in between. Germline V gene sequence: CDR1 KGHSH, CDR2 LQKENI. The CDR3 contains 14 residues. CDR3 nucleotide sequence: TGTGCCAGCTCACCCGAAGGTGGGTGGGACGGTCAGTACTTC. It is translated as CASSPEGGWDGQYF.